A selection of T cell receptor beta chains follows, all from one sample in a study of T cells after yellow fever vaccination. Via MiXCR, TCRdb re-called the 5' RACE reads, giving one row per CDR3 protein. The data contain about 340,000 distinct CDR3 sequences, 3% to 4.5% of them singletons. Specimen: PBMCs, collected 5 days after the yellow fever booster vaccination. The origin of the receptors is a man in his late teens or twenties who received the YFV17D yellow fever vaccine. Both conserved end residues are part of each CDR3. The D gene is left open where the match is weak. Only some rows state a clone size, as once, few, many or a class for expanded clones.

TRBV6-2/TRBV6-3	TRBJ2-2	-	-	TGTGCCAGCAGAGAGGGTAGGGAGGCCACCGGGGAGCTGTTTTTT	CASREGREATGELFF
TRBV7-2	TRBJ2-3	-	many	TGTGCCAGCAGGCCCCCAGGGGCGATAGATACGCAGTATTTT	CASRPPGAIDTQYF
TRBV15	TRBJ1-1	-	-	TGTGCCACCAGCAGAGATAGGGGGAGAGAAGAAGCTTTCTTT	CATSRDRGREEAFF
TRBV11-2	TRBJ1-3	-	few	TGTGCCAGCACCCTAGGGACTGGAAACACCATATATTTT	CASTLGTGNTIYF
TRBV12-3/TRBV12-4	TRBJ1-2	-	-	TGTGCCAGCACCCTATTCGGCCTTGTCTCCTATGGCTACACCTTC	CASTLFGLVSYGYTF
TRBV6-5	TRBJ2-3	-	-	TGTGCCAGCTACCACGGGGGTACAGATACGCAGTATTTT	CASYHGGTDTQYF
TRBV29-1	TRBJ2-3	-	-	TGCAGCGTTGAAGATGTGGCCAGCCGCACAGATACGCAGTATTTT	CSVEDVASRTDTQYF
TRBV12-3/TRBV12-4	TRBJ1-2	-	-	TGTGCCAGCAGTGACCCGGGGCAGGGTGCCTATGGCTACACCTTC	CASSDPGQGAYGYTF
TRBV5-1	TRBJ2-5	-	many	TGCGCCAGCAGCTCGACGGGGGAACCTCAAGAGACCCAGTACTTC	CASSSTGEPQETQYF
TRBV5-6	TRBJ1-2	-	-	TGTGCCAGCAGCCTTGGGCACCCTACTTGGGGCTACACCTTC	CASSLGHPTWGYTF
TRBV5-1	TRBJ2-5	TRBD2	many	TGCGCCAGCAGCTTAGATCCGGGACTAGCGGGACCGGGTGTGACCCAGTACTTC	CASSLDPGLAGPGVTQYF
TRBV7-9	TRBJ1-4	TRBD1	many	TGTGCCAGCAGCTCAGGGGGCCGTGGGGAAAAACTGTTTTTT	CASSSGGRGEKLFF
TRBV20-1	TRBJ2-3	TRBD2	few	TGCAGTGCTAGACTTGGCGGGGGGCGACGCACAGATACGCAGTATTTT	CSARLGGGRRTDTQYF
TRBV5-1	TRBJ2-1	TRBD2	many	TGCGCCAGCAGCTTAGGGAGGGCGAATGAGCAGTTCTTC	CASSLGRANEQFF
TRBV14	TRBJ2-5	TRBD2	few	TGTGCCAGCAGCCCCGGTATGAGGAGCGGGGGGTTTCAAGAGACCCAGTACTTC	CASSPGMRSGGFQETQYF
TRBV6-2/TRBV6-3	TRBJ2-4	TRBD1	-	TGTGCCAGCAGTTACTTCTTATGGGACAGGGGGCGGAAATACCCCAAAAACATTCAGTACTTC	CASSYFLWDRGRKYPKNIQYF
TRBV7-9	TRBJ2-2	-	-	TGTGCCAGCAGCCCTCCGGGGACCTTTCCACCCGGGGAGCTGTTTTTT	CASSPPGTFPPGELFF
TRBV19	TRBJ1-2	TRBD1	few	TGTGCCAGTAGTATGGACAGGGACTATGGCTACACCTTC	CASSMDRDYGYTF
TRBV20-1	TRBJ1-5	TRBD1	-	TGCAGTGCTAGAGACACGACAGGGGGCCAGCCCCAGCATTTT	CSARDTTGGQPQHF
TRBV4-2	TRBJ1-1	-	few	TGTGCCAGCAGCCAAGATTGGGTAGGGAGCGCTGAAGCTTTCTTT	CASSQDWVGSAEAFF
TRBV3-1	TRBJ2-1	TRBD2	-	TGTGCCAGCAGCCAGACTAGCGGGGGGGACGAGAAGTTCTTC	CASSQTSGGDEKFF
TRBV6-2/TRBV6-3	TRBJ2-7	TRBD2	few	TGTGCCAGCAGTACCCTATTCGGGAGGGACCCCTACGAGCAGTACTTC	CASSTLFGRDPYEQYF
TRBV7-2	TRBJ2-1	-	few	TGTGCCAGCAGCCCCCGACGCTGGGAGCAGTTCTTC	CASSPRRWEQFF
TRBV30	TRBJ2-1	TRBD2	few	TGTGCCTGGAGCCGCGGGGGGTACTACAATGAGCAGTTCTTC	CAWSRGGYYNEQFF
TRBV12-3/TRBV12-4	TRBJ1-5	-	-	TGTGCCAGCAGTCCAGTCAATCAGCCCCAGCATTTT	CASSPVNQPQHF
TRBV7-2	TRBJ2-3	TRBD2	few	TGTGCCAGCAGCCCCGGGACTAGCGGGGGGTTAGATACGCAGTATTTT	CASSPGTSGGLDTQYF
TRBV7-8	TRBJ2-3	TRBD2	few	TGTGCCAGCAGATCACCTGCGGGGGGGCCGGGAGATACGCAGTATTTT	CASRSPAGGPGDTQYF
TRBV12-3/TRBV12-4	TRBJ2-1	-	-	TGTGCCAGCAGTTTACAGGTGCGGGAGCAGTTCTTC	CASSLQVREQFF
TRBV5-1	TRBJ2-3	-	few	TGCGCCAGCAGCTTGGAGCCGAACACAGATACGCAGTATTTT	CASSLEPNTDTQYF
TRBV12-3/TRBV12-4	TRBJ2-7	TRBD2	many	TGTGCCAGCTCTCTGGGGAGGGGACGGAAGTGGCACGAGCAGTACTTC	CASSLGRGRKWHEQYF
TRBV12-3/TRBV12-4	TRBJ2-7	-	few	TGTGCCAGCAGTTTAATCCTAGGGGCCGAGCAGTACTTC	CASSLILGAEQYF
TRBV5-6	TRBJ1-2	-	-	TGTGCCAGCAGCTTAAACGGCCCCTATGGCTACACCTTC	CASSLNGPYGYTF
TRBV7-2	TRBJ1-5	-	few	TGTGCCAGCAGCCCTTACAGGGAGGGCAATCAGCCCCAGCATTTT	CASSPYREGNQPQHF
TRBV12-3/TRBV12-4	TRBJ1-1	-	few	TGTGCCAGCAGTTTCACCAGTGACACTGAAGCTTTCTTT	CASSFTSDTEAFF
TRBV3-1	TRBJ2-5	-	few	TGTGCCAGCAGCCCCTGGAGGGAACCCGTCTCGGCCCAGTACTTC	CASSPWREPVSAQYF
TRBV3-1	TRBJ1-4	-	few	TGTGCCAGCAGCCAAGGGCCCGCATTCGTTAATGAAAAACTGTTTTTT	CASSQGPAFVNEKLFF
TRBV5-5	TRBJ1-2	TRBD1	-	TGTGCCAGCACCCCTTCCCTCGACAGGGTAGGCTACACCTTC	CASTPSLDRVGYTF
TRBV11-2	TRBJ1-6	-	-	TGTGCCAGCAGCTGGGGATCGAGCTCCTATAATTCACCCCTCCACTTT	CASSWGSSSYNSPLHF
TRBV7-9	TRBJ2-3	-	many	TGTGCCAGCAGTTTGGATACGCAGTATTTT	CASSLDTQYF
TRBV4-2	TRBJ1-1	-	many	TGTGCCAGCAGCCAAGAAAAGAACACTGAAGCTTTCTTT	CASSQEKNTEAFF
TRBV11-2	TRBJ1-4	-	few	TGTGCCAGCAGACACAGGGTGGGGGCTAATGAAAAACTGTTTTTT	CASRHRVGANEKLFF
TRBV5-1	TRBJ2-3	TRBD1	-	TGCGCCAGTGGACAGGGAAGCTCGCATACGCAGTATTTT	CASGQGSSHTQYF
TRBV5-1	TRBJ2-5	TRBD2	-	TGCGCCAGCAGTTCCGAAGCGGGAGAAGAGACCCAGTACTTC	CASSSEAGEETQYF
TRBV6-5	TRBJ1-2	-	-	TGTGCCAGCAGCCGGACGCTTCAAAGAGGCTATGGCTACACCTTC	CASSRTLQRGYGYTF
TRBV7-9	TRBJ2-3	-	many	TGTGCCAGCAGCCCACTACTGGGTCAAGCGGGCACAGATACGCAGTATTTT	CASSPLLGQAGTDTQYF
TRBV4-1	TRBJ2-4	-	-	TGCGCCAGCAGCCAAGTCGTATTAGGCAGAAACATTCAGTACTTC	CASSQVVLGRNIQYF
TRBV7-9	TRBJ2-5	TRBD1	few	TGTGCCAGCAGCACCCCCATCCAGACAGGGTACCAAGAGACCCAGTACTTC	CASSTPIQTGYQETQYF
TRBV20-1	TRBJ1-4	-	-	TGCAGTGCTTGCAAATTGGGCAGGGCTAATGAAAAACTGTTTTTT	CSACKLGRANEKLFF